Following are 29 T cell receptor beta chains from one sample sequenced in a study of blood T cell repertoires in COVID-19. Sequenced by immunoSEQ multiplex PCR; TCRdb stores in-frame clones only, minus some. The table has some 230,000 clones, 80% to 85% seen once. Input material: peripheral blood. All receptors derive from a woman aged 55-69 years with acute or convalescent COVID-19.

This sequence joins TRBV19 and TRBJ1-1; D remains ambiguous. V was cut by 3 bases and J by 7 bases, with 9 bases left in between. This CDR3 spans 12 amino acids. Per germline, CDR1 LNHDA and CDR2 SQIVND (reference sequence). In DNA form, the CDR3 reads TGTGCCAGTAGTATTGGAGGTAGTGAAGCTTTCTTT. Its protein product is CASSIGGSEAFF.

The chain links TRBV7-9 to TRBJ1-5; D gene unclear. The V end lost 2 bases, the J end lost 9 bases, and 17 bases lay between the germline ends. This CDR3 region has 15 residues. In germline, CDR1 is SEHNR, CDR2 FQNEAQ (reference sequence). CDR3 in DNA: TGTGCCAGCAGCTTACTCGGGGATCCACCTCGGCCCCAGCATTTT. Its translation: CASSLLGDPPRPQHF.

The V and J genes are TRBV28 and TRBJ2-5; a weak D match, TRBD1 (6 bases). The CDR3 is 15 amino acids. V was cut by 3 bases and J by 4 bases, with 15 bases left in between. Germline CDR1 is MDHEN and CDR2 is SYDVKM. CDR3 sequence: CASSLLTQGSETQYF. DNA of the CDR3: TGTGCCAGCAGTTTGCTCACACAGGGTTCAGAGACCCAGTACTTC. Full variable domain (remainder filled in from reference TRBV28 and TRBJ2-5): DVKVTQSSRYLVKRTGEKVFLECVQDMDHENMFWYRQDPGLGLRLIYFSYDVKMKEKGDIPEGYSVSREKKERFSLILESASTNQTSMYLCASSLLTQGSETQYFGPGTRLLVL.

This clone has more than one count but fewer than ten. The CDR3 protein is CASSQDLQGGPWGYTF. CDR3 bases: TGTGCCAGCAGCCAAGACTTACAGGGGGGGCCGTGGGGCTACACCTTC. This chain links TRBV3-1 (or the pseudogene TRBV3-2) with TRBJ1-2; 8 nucleotides align to TRBD1. Germline V gene lookup returns CDR1 LGHDT and CDR2 YNNKEL (reference sequence). J was trimmed by 8 bases and V by 0 bases; bases with no gene match: 11. The CDR3 consists of 16 residues.

The CDR3, as DNA: TGCACCAGCAGCCGTTTGGGAGGACGTCGCTATGGCTACACCTTC. This sequence encodes CTSSRLGGRRYGYTF. This chain connects TRBV1 to TRBJ1-2. TRBV1 is tagged as a pseudogene. The CDR3 has 15 amino acids.

The chain links TRBV2 to TRBJ2-7; TRBD2 matches at 11 bases. Germline assignment: CDR1 SNHLY and CDR2 FYNNEI. This CDR3 is built from 16 residues. V gave up 3 bases and J gave up 3 bases; unmatched junction bases: 7. The chain's CDR3 is CASSEILAGALYEQYF. The CDR3 DNA is TGTGCCAGCAGTGAGATACTAGCGGGGGCCCTCTACGAGCAGTACTTC.

Written as DNA, the CDR3 is TGTGCCAGCAGATCGGGACAGGGAAACTATGGCTACACCTTC. Its protein is CASRSGQGNYGYTF. The rearrangement uses TRBV28 and TRBJ1-2; TRBD1 agrees at 9 bases. This CDR3 is 14 amino acids long. With 6 bases clipped from V and 2 bases from J, the junction kept 4 bases outside the gene matches. Germline lookup yields CDR1 MDHEN and CDR2 SYDVKM.

V is TRBV2 and J is TRBJ2-5; TRBD1 might be the D (5 bases). The CDR3 has 14 amino acids. The germline CDR1 and CDR2 sequences are SNHLY and FYNNEI. V was pared by 1 base and J by 7 bases, with 13 bases between. CDR3 amino acids: CASSEGTLQGTQYF. The CDR3 DNA sequence: TGTGCCAGCAGTGAAGGAACACTCCAGGGGACCCAGTACTTC.

The rearrangement links TRBV6-5 to TRBJ1-5; D might be TRBD1 (5 bases). This CDR3 is built from 15 residues. Germline V gene lookup returns CDR1 MNHEY and CDR2 SVGAGI. Trimming took 7 bases from V and 1 from J, leaving 14 bases between them. CDR3 residues: CASKKSGGSNQPQHF. The CDR3 nucleotides read TGTGCCAGCAAAAAATCCGGGGGGAGCAATCAGCCCCAGCATTTT.

The genes are TRBV7-2 and TRBJ1-5; 7 positions match TRBD1. The V gene's germline CDR1 is SGHTA and CDR2 FQGNSA. V dropped 0 bases and J dropped 5; count of bases not matched to a gene: 7. The length of the CDR3 is 16 residues. The CDR3 DNA follows: TGTGCCAGCAGCTTAGCGCCGGACAGGACATATCAGCCCCAGCATTTT. The encoded protein is CASSLAPDRTYQPQHF. Combining the CDR3 with reference TRBV7-2 and TRBJ1-5 gives the whole variable domain GAGVSQSPSNKVTEKGKDVELRCDPISGHTALYWYRQSLGQGLEFLIYFQGNSAPDKSGLPSDRFSAERTGGSVSTLTIQRTQQEDSAVYLCASSLAPDRTYQPQHFGDGTRLSIL.

The J gene is TRBJ1-2, the V gene TRBV12-3 or TRBV12-4; D unresolved. Trimming took 3 bases from V and 3 from J, leaving 8 bases between them. The CDR3 loop spans 13 amino acids. The CDR3 protein is CASSFGVYYGYTF. The CDR3, as DNA: TGTGCCAGCAGTTTCGGGGTTTACTATGGCTACACCTTC.

The gene calls are TRBV3-1 (or the pseudogene TRBV3-2) and TRBJ2-5; TRBD1 is a possible D gene (5 bases). Deletions cut 5 bases from V and 1 base from J, with 14 bases between. In germline, CDR1 is LGHDT, CDR2 YNNKEL (reference sequence). The CDR3 is 15 amino acids. The CDR3: CASSDPLTVQETQYF. The CDR3 DNA sequence: TGTGCCAGCAGCGACCCCTTGACAGTCCAAGAGACCCAGTACTTC.

This chain links TRBV7-2 with TRBJ1-6; 8 nucleotides line up with TRBD1. The ends lost 5 bases at V and 8 bases at J; junction bases unmatched: 8. The CDR3 is 15 amino acids. CDR1 and CDR2 from the germline V gene are SGHTA and FQGNSA. CDR3 protein: CASSQTGGKDSPLHF. CDR3 DNA sequence: TGTGCCAGCAGCCAAACAGGGGGTAAGGATTCACCCCTCCACTTT.

The CDR3 reads CASSQDTGGKLFF. CDR3 bases: TGCGCCAGCAGCCAGGACACAGGGGGGAAACTGTTTTTT. The chain carries TRBV4-3 and TRBJ1-4; 8 bases map to TRBD1. The CDR3 has 13 residues. V dropped 3 bases and J dropped 11; count of bases not matched to a gene: 5. Germline lookup yields CDR1 LGHNA and CDR2 YSLEER.

This chain joins TRBV30 and TRBJ1-5; D not certain. Per the germline V gene, CDR1 is GTSNPN and CDR2 is SVGIG (reference sequence). The CDR3 sequence is 13 residues long. Trimming took off 2 bases at V and 3 bases at J, with 8 bases between the two ends. CDR3 sequence reads: CAWSSGLNQPQHF. In DNA form, the CDR3 reads TGTGCCTGGAGTTCAGGTCTCAATCAGCCCCAGCATTTT. Variable domain in full (rest from reference TRBV30 and TRBJ1-5): SQTIHQWPATLVQPVGSPLSLECTVEGTSNPNLYWYRQAAGRGLQLLFYSVGIGQISSEVPQNLSASRPQDRQFILSSKKLLLSDSGFYLCAWSSGLNQPQHFGDGTRLSIL.

This clone was counted a few times. J is TRBJ2-1 and V is TRBV4-1, with D possibly matching TRBD1 (5 bases). Deletions cut 0 bases from V and 4 bases from J, with 10 bases between. The CDR3 has 15 amino acids. In germline, CDR1 is MGHRA, CDR2 YSYEKL. The CDR3 DNA sequence: TGCGCCAGCAGCCAAGACAGGGTCTCTTACAATGAGCAGTTCTTC. Translating it yields CASSQDRVSYNEQFF.

This chain joins TRBV28 and TRBJ2-4, with D possibly TRBD1 on 5 matching bases. Germline values: CDR1 MDHEN, CDR2 SYDVKM. V dropped 6 bases and J dropped 13 bases, with 13 bases sitting between them. There are 11 residues in the CDR3. DNA for the CDR3: TGTGCCAGCAGCCAAAGGTGGGGCCAGTACTTC. It yields the protein CASSQRWGQYF.

The chain joins TRBV29-1 to TRBJ1-2; TRBD1 might be the D (5 bases). The CDR3 totals 13 residues. Germline assignment: CDR1 SQVTM and CDR2 ANQGSEA. V shed 7 bases and J shed 4 bases, with 16 bases lying between them. As DNA, the CDR3 is TGCAGCGCCCGCTTGGGGCTATTCTATGGCTACACCTTC. It specifies CSARLGLFYGYTF.

The count of this clone is one. This chain links TRBV4-1 with TRBJ2-1; TRBD2 matches 9 bases. Germline CDR1 reads MGHRA; CDR2 reads YSYEKL. The CDR3 loop spans 17 amino acids. The J segment lost 4 bases and the V segment lost 1 base, leaving 8 bases of the junction unmatched. As DNA, the CDR3 is TGCGCCAGCAGCCAAGTGGGGCTAGCGGGGTTGTACAATGAGCAGTTCTTC. The encoded protein is CASSQVGLAGLYNEQFF.

This chain connects TRBV7-9 to TRBJ1-1, with a weak D call TRBD1 (5 bases). CDR1 is SEHNR and CDR2 is FQNEAQ in the germline V gene (reference sequence). V lost 6 bases to trimming and J lost 0 bases, with 14 bases between them. This CDR3 region has 15 residues. CDR3 protein: CASRFSAGLNTEAFF. CDR3 nucleotides: TGTGCCAGCAGATTTTCCGCAGGGCTGAACACTGAAGCTTTCTTT.

The chain links TRBV14 to TRBJ2-7; 9 positions agree with TRBD1. In germline, CDR1 is SGHDN, CDR2 FVKESK. This CDR3 is built from 14 residues. Trimming at V came to 6 bases and at J to 4 bases, leaving 7 bases not matched to a gene. Here the CDR3 DNA reads TGTGCCAGCAGTCTTTCGGGGACAGGGTACGAGCAGTACTTC. It yields the protein CASSLSGTGYEQYF.

Written as DNA, the CDR3 is TGTGCCAGCAGTTACTCGACACGAGGGAAAGCGGTTCAGCCCCAGCATTTT. Translating it yields CASSYSTRGKAVQPQHF. The rearrangement uses TRBV6-2 or TRBV6-3 and TRBJ1-5; D not certain. The V gene lost 0 bases and the J gene lost 6 bases, with 18 bases spanning the gap. Per the germline V gene, CDR1 is MNHEY and CDR2 is SVGEGT. This CDR3 has 17 amino acids.

This chain connects TRBV10-2 to TRBJ2-1; 11 bases line up with TRBD2. CDR3 length: 15 amino acids. Trimming cost V 6 bases and J 3 bases; bases outside gene matches: 4. The germline V gene has CDR1 WSHSY and CDR2 SAAADI. DNA of the CDR3: TGCGCCAGCAGGCCTAGCGGGGGGTACTACAATGAGCAGTTCTTC. Its protein is CASRPSGGYYNEQFF.

This sequence joins TRBV2 and TRBJ2-3; possible D gene TRBD2, 6 bases. The CDR3 covers 14 residues. Germline lookup yields CDR1 SNHLY and CDR2 FYNNEI. Trimming cost V 4 bases and J 0 bases, with 8 bases left between them. The CDR3 is CASSVRGSTDTQYF. Written as DNA, the CDR3 is TGTGCCAGCAGTGTCCGGGGGAGCACAGATACGCAGTATTTT.

The V call is TRBV15, the J call TRBJ1-5; 8 positions match TRBD1. Germline V gives CDR1 LNHNV, CDR2 YYDKDF (reference sequence). The CDR3 length is 15 residues. With 1 base clipped from V and 5 bases from J, the junction kept 4 bases outside the gene matches. DNA of the CDR3: TGTGCCACCAGCAGAGGCAGGGGGCGGCATCAGCCCCAGCATTTT. It specifies CATSRGRGRHQPQHF.

CDR3 amino acids: CASSAGTGGYFYGYTF. CDR3 coding DNA: TGTGCCAGCAGCGCTGGGACAGGGGGCTACTTTTATGGCTACACCTTC. The V gene is TRBV9, the J gene TRBJ1-2; 12 positions match TRBD1. V shed 3 bases, J shed 5 bases, and the junction held 8 bases outside the gene matches. The germline V gene has CDR1 SGDLS and CDR2 YYNGEE. The CDR3 is 16 residues long.

The J gene is TRBJ2-7, the V gene TRBV5-4, with a weak D call TRBD2 (5 bases). The CDR3 consists of 14 residues. Trimming removed 2 bases at V and 6 bases at J, with 15 bases between. CDR1 and CDR2 (germline): SGHNT, YYREEE (reference sequence). CDR3 sequence: CASSLGGRGFEQYF. For the CDR3, the DNA is TGTGCCAGCAGCTTAGGCGGTCGAGGGTTCGAGCAGTACTTC.

This chain joins TRBV6-1 and TRBJ2-7; D gene uncertain. Deletions cut 3 bases from V and 9 bases from J, with 12 bases between. Germline V gives CDR1 MNHNS, CDR2 SASEGT. The CDR3 consists of 12 residues. CDR3 sequence (DNA): TGTGCCAGCAGTGAGCCCCGGTTCGGGCAGTACTTC. Amino acids: CASSEPRFGQYF.

The chain links TRBV28 to TRBJ1-1; tentatively, D is TRBD1 (5 bases). Per the germline V gene, CDR1 is MDHEN and CDR2 is SYDVKM. Trimming shortened V by 5 bases and J by 5 bases, and 12 bases separated the two germline ends. The CDR3 is 13 amino acids. CDR3 region: CASSRGRGTEAFF. Here the CDR3 DNA reads TGTGCCAGCAGTAGGGGTAGGGGAACTGAAGCTTTCTTT.